What follows is one T cell receptor beta chain and its context. The specificity of this receptor is unknown. Base qualities are missing; no much larger clone stands one base away. Participants in the prospective study were aged about 18 to 89 years, lived in 20 to 25 United States geographic areas, and enrolled through a virtual design. In the prospective study, participants were assigned to cohorts based on the clinical history participants reported in a screening survey and a study questionnaire. In the prospective study, whole blood, serum and a nasopharyngeal or oropharyngeal swab were collected from each participant by mobile phlebotomists. Additional blood draws and questionnaires over an approximately two-month period could optionally be provided by prospective study participants. Before DNA extraction, blood samples from the prospective study were shipped at room temperature or frozen. TCRbeta CDR3 regions were amplified from genomic DNA by means of the immunoSEQ Assay, a bias-controlled multiplex PCR. The authors' analysis ran thus. Nucleated cell counts per sample were estimated from amplification of reference gene primers within the assay. To quantify the absolute abundance of each unique TCRbeta CDR3 rearrangement, sequence reads were collapsed and filtered. For each sample, productive Simpson clonality was calculated by taking the square root of Simpson's diversity index across productive rearrangements. TCRdb limited this immuneACCESS table to in-frame rearrangements with V and J called. A share of clones is missing; checked studies link under half to unresolved V genes, and the rest is unexplained. That table supplies the V and J calls and clone size; D and trimming were determined from the DNA. This sample comprises 300,000 to 350,000 clones, roughly 90% of them detected only once. Clones ranked in the top ten supply around 4.5% of the sample.

From the cysteine through the phenylalanine, the CDR3 covers 13 amino acids. The only DNA kept is the CDR3, 39 bases in frame from the first base. The CDR1 and CDR2 encoded by the germline V gene are SQVTM and ANQGSEA. Trimming takes 4 bases from V and 2 bases from J, and the germline ends sit 11 bases apart. These data belong to a study of blood T cell repertoires in COVID-19 (dated by TCRdb to the early 2020s). About the study as a whole: The collaborator samples originated in the United States, Italy and Spain and spanned the acute and convalescent phases of COVID-19. The prospective study material was composed of cDNA or gDNA derived from T cells, B-cell-depleted T cells, or PBMCs. Deeply sampled blood TCRbeta repertoires from subjects exposed to, actively infected with, or recovered from COVID-19 were included in the dataset. The repertoires were made available in a free public database intended to serve as a resource for research on the immune response to SARS-CoV-2. The samples were drawn from two sources: the first 160 participants of the ongoing ImmuneRACE study, and 1,000 to 1,500 subjects contributed by 6 global collaborators. The sample metadata nearly always contained a de-identified subject ID, COVID-19 status, age in years and sex. HLA class I and class II types, where available, came from metadata supplied by the sample provider rather than from assay-based typing. Here is what the overall study found, with its caveats: Clinical and demographic metadata were provided uncurated, with the amount varying by source and participant.

The source is a woman aged 18-29 years with acute COVID-19. The V gene is TRBV29-1 and the J gene is TRBJ1-1; the D gene is possibly TRBD1, with 5 bases matching. Sequenced sample: PBMCs or T cells enriched from blood (not recorded which). The DNA sequence follows: TGCAGCGTTGTGGGGAGGGGAAACACTGAAGCTTTCTTT. Translation gives CSVVGRGNTEAFF. The entire variable domain, with the stretches around the CDR3 drawn from the reference TRBV29-1 and TRBJ1-1 proteins, is SAVISQKPSRDICQRGTSLTIQCQVDSQVTMMFWYRQQPGQSLTLIATANQGSEATYESGFVIDKFPISRPNLTFSTLTVSNMSPEDSSIYLCSVVGRGNTEAFFGQGTRLTVV.